This T cell receptor (beta chain) was observed in a study of CD8+ T cells in alopecia areata. Study background: Tofacitinib ran for 6 to 18 months before 6 months off drug.

Study-wide points: Tofacitinib delivered significant drops in scalp clonality and in expanded CD8+ clones among the top 100.

In this sample, this clone turned up a few times. Its antigen is currently unknown. Extracted RNA was reverse transcribed into cDNA, the sequencing template. Generated by immunoSEQ multiplex PCR, the TCRdb table keeps only in-frame clones and is missing some. The sample shows 170,000 or so clones, around three fifths of them seen only once. Treatment described: oral pan-JAK inhibitor, 5-10 mg twice daily. Sorting of CD4+ and CD8+ T cells was performed on PBMCs. Trimming shortened V by 4 bases and J by 1 base, and 8 bases separated the two germline ends. Germline V gene lookup returns CDR1 SGHRS and CDR2 YFSETQ. This CDR3 comprises 13 residues.

The specimen comprised CD8+ T cells sorted from blood, sampled at week 24, from a patient treated with tofacitinib. The J gene is TRBJ2-5, the V gene TRBV5-1; possible D gene TRBD1, 6 bases. The TCR was taken from a human donor with alopecia areata. This chain's CDR3 is CASSPDSQETQYF. In DNA form, the CDR3 reads TGCGCCAGCAGCCCGGACAGCCAAGAGACCCAGTACTTC.